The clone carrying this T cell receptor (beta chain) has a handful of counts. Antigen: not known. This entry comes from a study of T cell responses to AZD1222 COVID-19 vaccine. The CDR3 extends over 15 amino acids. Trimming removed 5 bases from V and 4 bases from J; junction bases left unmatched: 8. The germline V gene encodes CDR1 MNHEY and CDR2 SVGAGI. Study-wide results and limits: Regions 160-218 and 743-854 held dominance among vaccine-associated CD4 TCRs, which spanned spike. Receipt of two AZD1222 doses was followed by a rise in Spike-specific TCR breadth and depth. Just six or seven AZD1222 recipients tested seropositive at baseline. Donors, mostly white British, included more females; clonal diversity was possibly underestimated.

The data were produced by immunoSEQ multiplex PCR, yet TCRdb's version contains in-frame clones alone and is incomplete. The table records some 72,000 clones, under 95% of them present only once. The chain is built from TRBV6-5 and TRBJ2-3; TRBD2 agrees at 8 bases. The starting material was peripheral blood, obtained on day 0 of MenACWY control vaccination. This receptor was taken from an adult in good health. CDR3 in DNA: TGTGCCAGCAGTCATCGTAGCGGGACCGCAGATACGCAGTATTTT. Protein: CASSHRSGTADTQYF.